Listed here are 21 T cell receptor beta chains from one sample, sequenced in a study of T cells in Graves' hyperthyroidism and ophthalmopathy. Amplification yielded TCR beta CDR3 regions, with RNA transcripts as the source. Primed by the HTBI set, a first-round RT-PCR was run on the TCR CDR3. Via MiXCR, TCRdb re-called the multiplex PCR reads, giving one row per CDR3 protein. There are 550,000 to 600,000 distinct CDR3 sequences in the sample; approximately 15% occur only once, and 15% to 20% lies in the top ten. Sequencing input: blood. These receptors all stem from a woman between 18 and 30 years old with Graves' hyperthyroidism.

This clonotype was observed at least ten times. This chain joins TRBV24-1 and TRBJ1-5; weak D call: TRBD1 (6 bases). In germline, CDR1 is KGHDR, CDR2 SFDVKD. Trimming took 3 bases from V and 3 from J, leaving 11 bases between them. This CDR3 region has 15 residues. Here the CDR3 reads CATSDNNRVNQPQHF. In nucleotides, the CDR3 is TGTGCCACCAGTGATAATAACAGGGTCAATCAGCCCCAGCATTTT.

This clonotype was detected ten times or more. The rearrangement joins TRBV27 to TRBJ2-3; 10 positions match TRBD2. There are 14 residues in the CDR3. In germline, CDR1 is MNHEY, CDR2 SMNVEV (reference sequence). The V gene end was trimmed by 6 bases and the J gene end by 4 bases; junction bases not matched to a gene: 4. CDR3: CASRMTSGSDTQYF. The CDR3 DNA follows: TGTGCCAGCAGGATGACTAGCGGGTCAGATACGCAGTATTTT.

This clonotype was counted many times. The V and J genes are TRBV20-1 and TRBJ2-7; no definite D call. Germline loops: CDR1 DFQATT, CDR2 SNEGSKA (reference sequence). The CDR3 extends over 14 amino acids. V was trimmed by 3 bases and J by 0 bases, leaving 12 bases between them. The CDR3 region is CSASPLGPSYEQYF. In DNA, the CDR3 is TGCAGTGCTAGCCCCCTTGGGCCCTCCTACGAGCAGTACTTC.

This clonotype was found many times. V usage is TRBV5-1 and J usage is TRBJ2-7; maybe TRBD2 (6 bases). The CDR3 spans 13 residues. The germline V gene has CDR1 SGHRS and CDR2 YFSETQ. Trimming took off 0 bases at V and 6 bases at J, with 10 bases between the two ends. The CDR3 reads CASSLDGGGEQYF. The CDR3, as DNA: TGCGCCAGCAGCTTGGATGGGGGAGGCGAGCAGTACTTC.

J is TRBJ2-3 and V is TRBV4-1; TRBD2 matches 9 bases. The CDR3 loop spans 19 amino acids. V was clipped by 3 bases and J by 2 bases; unmatched bases: 15. CDR1 is MGHRA and CDR2 is YSYEKL in the germline V gene. The CDR3 protein is CASSHPTSGWSYSTDTQYF. In DNA, the CDR3 is TGCGCCAGCAGCCACCCGACTAGCGGATGGTCTTACTCCACAGATACGCAGTATTTT.

This clonotype was counted ten times or more. As DNA, the CDR3 is TGTGCCAGCAGTTCGGGGACAATGTATGGCTACACCTTC. Amino acids: CASSSGTMYGYTF. The gene calls are TRBV6-2 or TRBV6-3 and TRBJ1-2, with a tentative D call TRBD1 (6 bases). The length of the CDR3 is 13 residues. V shed 4 bases and J shed 5 bases, with 11 bases lying between them. The germline CDR1 and CDR2 sequences are MNHEY and SVGEGT.

The sample holds a few counts of this clonotype. The chain joins TRBV7-2 to TRBJ1-5; tentatively, D is TRBD1 (5 bases). This CDR3 contains 14 residues. The germline CDR1 and CDR2 sequences are SGHTA and FQGNSA. V lost 5 bases to trimming and J lost 7 bases, with 15 bases between them. This chain's CDR3 is CASSQSPGPQPQHF. CDR3 bases: TGTGCCAGCAGCCAAAGTCCGGGGCCCCAGCCCCAGCATTTT.

This clonotype was counted at least ten times. This chain connects TRBV28 to TRBJ2-7; the D call may be TRBD1 or TRBD2 (5 bases each). CDR1 MDHEN and CDR2 SYDVKM come from the germline V gene. Trimming took 2 bases from V and 0 from J, leaving 14 bases between them. The CDR3 is 16 amino acids. CDR3 loop: CASSLDSFGASYEQYF. In DNA, the CDR3 is TGTGCCAGCAGTTTAGATAGTTTCGGGGCCTCCTACGAGCAGTACTTC.

This clonotype showed up many times. This rearrangement joins TRBV24-1 to TRBJ1-2; D not resolved. From germline, CDR1 is KGHDR and CDR2 SFDVKD. The CDR3 covers 13 residues. The V end was cut by 5 bases, the J end by 3 bases, with 9 bases between. For the CDR3, the DNA is TGTGCCACCAGTGCCCCCTGGGACTATGGCTACACCTTC. It codes for CATSAPWDYGYTF.

This clonotype was detected many times. The rearrangement joins TRBV27 to TRBJ1-1; maybe TRBD1 (5 bases). Germline loops: CDR1 MNHEY, CDR2 SMNVEV (reference sequence). Trimming took off 5 bases at V and 0 bases at J, with 16 bases between the two ends. This CDR3 has 16 amino acids. CDR3 residues: CASSQGWGGVNTEAFF. CDR3 coding DNA: TGTGCCAGCAGTCAGGGATGGGGGGGGGTGAACACTGAAGCTTTCTTT.

This clonotype has a count of ten or more. This chain joins TRBV10-3 and TRBJ2-7; 10 positions match TRBD2. Germline CDR1 ENHRY, CDR2 SYGVKD. With 8 bases clipped from V and 5 bases from J, the junction kept 9 bases outside the gene matches. The CDR3 covers 14 residues. CDR3 in DNA: TGTGCCATCCTCGTGGCTAGCGGGAGCAACGAGCAGTACTTC. Encoded protein: CAILVASGSNEQYF.

This clonotype has more than one count but fewer than ten. This chain uses TRBV5-6 with TRBJ1-1; D not resolved. The CDR3 contains 12 residues. Trimming removed 4 bases at V and 11 bases at J, with 15 bases between. Germline V gene data show CDR1 as SGHDT and CDR2 as YYEEEE. The chain's CDR3 is CASSREAEKAFF. DNA for the CDR3: TGTGCCAGCAGCCGGGAGGCAGAGAAGGCTTTCTTT.

The sample holds a few counts of this clonotype. The V gene is TRBV6-4, the J gene TRBJ1-5; a weak D match, TRBD1 (5 bases). Germline CDR1 and CDR2: MRHNA and SNTAGT. V was cut by 6 bases and J by 11 bases, with 14 bases left in between. The CDR3 has 12 amino acids. The CDR3 protein is CASSSRGRSQHF. Written as DNA, the CDR3 is TGTGCCAGCAGCTCGCGGGGGAGGTCCCAGCATTTT.

This chain uses TRBV3-1 with TRBJ2-7, with D uncertain. The CDR3 length is 11 residues. Germline-derived CDR1 and CDR2 are LGHDT and YNNKEL (reference sequence). Between the trimmed V and J ends, which lost 0 bases and 4 bases, there was a span of 1 base. CDR3 nucleotide sequence: TGTGCCAGCAGCCAAGATTACGAGCAGTACTTC. Its protein product is CASSQDYEQYF.

This clonotype was picked up many times. The genes are TRBV7-2 and TRBJ2-1, with D uncertain. Trimming pared 5 bases from V and 0 bases from J, leaving 8 bases between. Germline values: CDR1 SGHTA, CDR2 FQGNSA. CDR3 length: 14 residues. CDR3 coding DNA: TGTGCCAGCAGCCTGGTGAGCTCCTACAATGAGCAGTTCTTC. Translated: CASSLVSSYNEQFF.

The table lists this clonotype with many counts. The CDR3 spells CASSLRGPQGQPQHF. The CDR3 DNA is TGTGCCAGCAGTTTACGTGGGCCCCAGGGGCAGCCCCAGCATTTT. The V and J genes are TRBV28 and TRBJ1-5; possibly TRBD1 for D (6 bases). V gave up 2 bases and J gave up 7 bases, with 15 bases separating them. The germline V gene has CDR1 MDHEN and CDR2 SYDVKM. This CDR3 spans 15 amino acids.

This clonotype was counted a few times. The DNA for the CDR3 is TGTGCCAGCAGTTACTCGGGGCTAGCGGGGGGAAGATCTAACACCGGGGAGCTGTTTTTT. Residues: CASSYSGLAGGRSNTGELFF. V usage is TRBV6-2 or TRBV6-3 and J usage is TRBJ2-2, with 11 nucleotides matching TRBD2. Losses at the gene ends were 0 bases for V and 2 bases for J; bases not matched to a gene: 11. The CDR3 totals 20 residues. The germline CDR1 and CDR2 sequences are MNHEY and SVGEGT.

The rearrangement joins TRBV15 to TRBJ1-5, with no clear D. CDR3 length: 13 residues. The V gene's germline CDR1 is LNHNV and CDR2 YYDKDF (reference sequence). The V end lost 0 bases, the J end lost 1 base, and 1 base lay between the germline ends. CDR3 bases: TGTGCCACCAGCAGAGAAAGCAATCAGCCCCAGCATTTT. Protein: CATSRESNQPQHF.

Many counts were recorded for this clonotype. The chain carries TRBV6-2 or TRBV6-3 and TRBJ2-1, with D possibly TRBD2 on 6 matching bases. Germline V gene data show CDR1 as MNHEY and CDR2 as SVGEGT. CDR3 length equals 15 residues. V was pared by 2 bases and J by 2 bases, with 10 bases between. CDR3 nucleotides: TGTGCCAGCAGTTACCTAGCGCCTACCTACAATGAGCAGTTCTTC. Translated: CASSYLAPTYNEQFF.

This clonotype has a handful of counts. The chain employs TRBV7-2 and TRBJ2-4; D is undetermined. The length of the CDR3 is 14 residues. Trimming removed 6 bases from V and 2 bases from J, with 11 bases in between. Germline values: CDR1 SGHTA, CDR2 FQGNSA. The CDR3 sequence: CASSSSAPKNIQYF. CDR3 in DNA: TGTGCCAGCAGTTCGAGCGCTCCCAAAAACATTCAGTACTTC. Full variable domain (outside the CDR3, taken from reference TRBV7-2 and TRBJ2-4): GAGVSQSPSNKVTEKGKDVELRCDPISGHTALYWYRQSLGQGLEFLIYFQGNSAPDKSGLPSDRFSAERTGGSVSTLTIQRTQQEDSAVYLCASSSSAPKNIQYFGAGTRLSVL.

The sample holds many counts of this clonotype. The chain is built from TRBV2 and TRBJ1-1; perhaps TRBD1 as D (6 bases). Germline CDR1 is SNHLY and CDR2 is FYNNEI. The V and J ends lost 5 bases and 7 bases respectively, with 26 bases between them. This CDR3 has 17 amino acids. The CDR3 loop reads CASSFNSGGQQPNEAFF. DNA of the CDR3: TGTGCCAGCAGTTTTAATTCGGGCGGACAGCAACCTAATGAAGCTTTCTTT.